This T cell receptor beta chain was retrieved from a study of blood T cells in healthy people across ages. This clonotype occurred a few times. A sample-barcoded 5' primer and a J-beta primer mix were used in a second PCR of roughly 7 to 12 cycles. TCRdb called the 5' RACE reads again in MiXCR, with one record for every CDR3 protein. The sample holds some 940,000 distinct CDR3 sequences, 25% to 30% seen once. Germline lookup yields CDR1 KGHSH and CDR2 LQKENI. The J segment lost 0 bases and the V segment lost 3 bases, leaving 7 bases of the junction unmatched. This CDR3 has 16 residues. These data also featured in a second study, about T cells of mothers and their children.

The TCR was taken from a woman aged 40 to 50 in good health. Sequences were obtained from blood. This rearrangement joins TRBV18 to TRBJ2-7, with 8 bases aligning to TRBD2. The CDR3, as DNA: TGTGCCAGCTCACCCTTGACTAGCGAGAGCTCCTACGAGCAGTACTTC. It codes for CASSPLTSESSYEQYF. Combining the CDR3 with reference TRBV18 and TRBJ2-7 gives the whole variable domain NAGVMQNPRHLVRRRGQEARLRCSPMKGHSHVYWYRQLPEEGLKFMVYLQKENIIDESGMPKERFSAEFPKEGPSILRIQQVVRGDSAAYFCASSPLTSESSYEQYFGPGTRLTVT.